A single sample is the source of the 22 T cell receptor beta chains below, sequenced in a study of T cells in Graves' hyperthyroidism and ophthalmopathy. Authors of the study amplified TCR beta CDR3 regions from RNA transcripts. The TCR CDR3 was amplified in a first-round RT-PCR using the HTBI primer set. MiXCR, run by TCRdb on the multiplex PCR reads, gives a single entry per CDR3 protein. The table shows 300,000 to 500,000 distinct CDR3 sequences, with about 15% occurring only once. The sequencing input was blood. All receptors come from a young woman with Graves' hyperthyroidism.

This clonotype was seen more than once but under ten times. The V and J genes are TRBV30 and TRBJ2-2; 11 bases agree with TRBD1. Losses at the gene ends were 5 bases for V and 5 bases for J; bases not matched to a gene: 1. CDR1 is GTSNPN, CDR2 SVGIG, per germline (reference sequence). The CDR3 extends over 13 amino acids. CDR3 amino acids: CAWGTGGTGELFF. The CDR3 nucleotides read TGTGCCTGGGGGACAGGGGGTACCGGGGAGCTGTTTTTT.

The chain uses TRBV4-1 and TRBJ2-5, with unresolved D. V lost 3 bases, J lost 4 bases, and 9 bases lay in between. The V gene's germline CDR1 is MGHRA and CDR2 YSYEKL. The CDR3 covers 13 residues. The DNA of the CDR3 is TGCGCCAGCAGCCACGGACGGTTAGAGACCCAGTACTTC. Amino acid sequence: CASSHGRLETQYF.

Many counts were recorded for this clonotype. The rearrangement links TRBV11-2 to TRBJ2-3, with 9 positions matching TRBD1. The CDR3 runs to 18 residues. CDR1 and CDR2 (germline): SGHAT, FQNNGV. After removal of 5 bases from V and 6 bases from J, the junction contained 18 bases not matched to a gene. In nucleotides, the CDR3 is TGTGCCAGCAGCCGTCTCCTGTTAGACAGGGGGTATGATGATACGCAGTATTTT. Translating gives CASSRLLLDRGYDDTQYF.

This clonotype was observed many times. The rearrangement uses TRBV3-1 and TRBJ2-5; 8 bases agree with TRBD2. The V and J ends lost 1 base and 4 bases, in that order; junction bases with no gene match: 5. Germline V CDR1 and CDR2: LGHDT, YNNKEL (reference sequence). The CDR3 sequence is 15 residues long. CDR3 nucleotide sequence: TGTGCCAGCAGCCAAGGTGGCCTAGCGGGAGAGACCCAGTACTTC. Translating gives CASSQGGLAGETQYF.

V gene TRBV6-2 or TRBV6-3 combines with J gene TRBJ1-4; perhaps TRBD1 as D (5 bases). V was shortened by 6 bases and J by 0 bases, with 11 bases between the two germline ends. In germline, CDR1 is MNHEY, CDR2 SVGEGT. CDR3 size: 15 residues. CDR3: CASSDSSTTNEKLFF. CDR3 in DNA: TGTGCCAGCAGCGACAGCTCGACAACTAATGAAAAACTGTTTTTT.

This clonotype was picked up one time. As DNA, the CDR3 is TGTGCCAGCAGTGGCTCGGGGCTAGCGGGAGATGAGCAGTTCTTC. Translating it yields CASSGSGLAGDEQFF. The chain employs TRBV2 and TRBJ2-1; the match to TRBD2 covers 10 bases. Germline-derived CDR1 and CDR2 are SNHLY and FYNNEI. With 4 bases clipped from V and 8 bases from J, the junction kept 8 bases outside the gene matches. The CDR3 length is 15 residues. Supplemented by reference TRBV2 and TRBJ2-1, the full variable domain reads EPEVTQTPSHQVTQMGQEVILRCVPISNHLYFYWYRQILGQKVEFLVSFYNNEISEKSEIFDDQFSVERPDGSNFTLKIRSTKLEDSAMYFCASSGSGLAGDEQFFGPGTRLTVL.

The table lists this clonotype with many counts. The CDR3 DNA reads as TGTGCCAGCAGTTTTAGGGCAGGAGGAGGCTACACCTTC. Protein sequence: CASSFRAGGGYTF. This rearrangement joins TRBV28 to TRBJ1-2; unclear D gene. V was trimmed by 3 bases and J by 8 bases, leaving 13 bases between them. The germline gives CDR1 MDHEN, CDR2 SYDVKM. The length of the CDR3 is 13 residues.

This clonotype came up many times. This chain uses TRBV29-1 with TRBJ2-5; TRBD2 matches 12 bases. Germline V CDR1 and CDR2: SQVTM, ANQGSEA. The CDR3 consists of 13 residues. CDR3 DNA sequence: TGCAGTCAGACTAGCGGGAGTTCTGAGACCCAGTACTTC. Translated, it gives CSQTSGSSETQYF.

This chain uses TRBV6-1 with TRBJ1-3; 8 nucleotides match TRBD1. The length of the CDR3 is 16 residues. Germline loops: CDR1 MNHNS, CDR2 SASEGT. The V segment lost 1 base and the J segment 2 bases; nucleotides outside the gene matches: 4. CDR3 loop: CASSEETGGPGNTIYF. The CDR3 DNA follows: TGTGCCAGCAGTGAAGAAACAGGGGGTCCTGGAAACACCATATATTTT.

There are many counts of this clonotype. The gene calls are TRBV2 and TRBJ2-5; D unclear. With 8 bases removed from V and 3 bases from J, the gap between germline ends came to 10 bases. Per the germline V gene, CDR1 is SNHLY and CDR2 is FYNNEI. The CDR3 runs to 12 residues. CDR3 coding DNA: TGTGCCAGCCGATTAACGGAAGAGACCCAGTACTTC. It codes for CASRLTEETQYF.

This clonotype was seen repeatedly, ten times or more. V and J are TRBV10-3 and TRBJ2-7; D may correspond to TRBD1 or TRBD2 (6 bases each). CDR3 size: 14 residues. V was clipped by 2 bases and J by 0 bases, with 8 bases between them. From germline, CDR1 is ENHRY and CDR2 SYGVKD. CDR3 bases: TGTGCCATCAGTGAGAGGGGGGACTCCTACGAGCAGTACTTC. It yields the protein CAISERGDSYEQYF.

This clonotype was observed a few times. The junction and the germline gene differ at one end; a read error may be behind it. The J gene is TRBJ2-7, the V gene TRBV27, with D possibly matching TRBD2 (5 bases). Germline V gene lookup returns CDR1 MNHEY and CDR2 SMNVEV (reference sequence). This CDR3 is built from 13 residues. The CDR3 DNA follows: TGTGCCGGCAGTTTATCGAGCGGTTACGAGCAGTACTTC. Translated: CAGSLSSGYEQYF.

This chain connects TRBV7-9 to TRBJ2-6; 15 nucleotides agree with TRBD2. Germline trimming cut 1 base from V and 0 bases from J; bases unmatched to any gene: 13. The CDR3 totals 23 residues. Germline V gene data show CDR1 as SEHNR and CDR2 as FQNEAQ (reference sequence). The CDR3 region is CASSLGRLFGTSGRNSGANVLTF. CDR3 nucleotide sequence: TGTGCCAGCAGCTTAGGGAGGTTGTTCGGGACTAGCGGGAGGAACTCTGGGGCCAACGTCCTGACTTTC.

A few counts support this clonotype. The chain carries TRBV29-1 and TRBJ1-1; D is perhaps TRBD1 (6 bases). The V gene lost 6 bases and the J gene lost 1 base, with 12 bases spanning the gap. Germline lookup yields CDR1 SQVTM and CDR2 ANQGSEA. This CDR3 has 13 residues. The CDR3 sequence: CSVGEGENTEAFF. The CDR3 nucleotides read TGCAGCGTGGGGGAGGGGGAGAACACTGAAGCTTTCTTT.

With respect to this clonotype: This may arise from a read error, as a much more abundant clone is one base away. The chain is built from TRBV7-9 and TRBJ2-3; D might be TRBD1 (6 bases). This CDR3 contains 16 residues. CDR1 and CDR2 (germline): SEHNR, FQNEAQ (reference sequence). The CDR3 DNA reads as TGTGCCAGCAGCTTAGTGGCAGGGGTGTCCACAGATGCGCAGTATTTT. It yields the protein CASSLVAGVSTDAQYF.

The rearrangement uses TRBV7-3 and TRBJ2-3, with no clear D. V lost 2 bases to trimming and J lost 2 bases, with 17 bases between them. The CDR3 is 17 amino acids. Per the germline V gene, CDR1 is SGHTA and CDR2 is FQGTGA. CDR3 loop: CASSLYSRPSSTDTQYF. The CDR3 region has the DNA TGTGCCAGCAGCTTATATAGCCGGCCTTCTTCCACAGATACGCAGTATTTT. The full variable domain, with the rest looked up from reference TRBV7-3 and TRBJ2-3, is GAGVSQTPSNKVTEKGKYVELRCDPISGHTALYWYRQSLGQGPEFLIYFQGTGAADDSGLPNDRFFAVRPEGSVSTLKIQRTERGDSAVYLCASSLYSRPSSTDTQYFGPGTRLTVL.

In this sample, this clonotype turned up many times. The V and J genes are TRBV7-2 and TRBJ1-5, with D possibly being TRBD1 (6 bases). V was cut by 1 base and J by 6 bases, with 13 bases left in between. This CDR3 is built from 15 residues. Germline CDR1 and CDR2: SGHTA and FQGNSA. CDR3 protein: CASSLDSGGAQPQHF. The CDR3 region has the DNA TGTGCCAGCAGCTTAGATTCGGGGGGCGCTCAGCCCCAGCATTTT.

This clonotype came up a few times. The chain links TRBV5-1 to TRBJ2-3; no clear D. CDR3 length: 14 residues. V lost 1 base and J 3 bases, leaving 9 bases between the germline ends. The germline CDR1 and CDR2 sequences are SGHRS and YFSETQ. The CDR3: CASSLSVGTDTQYF. CDR3 bases: TGCGCCAGCAGCTTGTCCGTAGGAACAGATACGCAGTATTTT.

This clonotype was recorded many times. The rearrangement joins TRBV7-2 to TRBJ2-1; 8 positions match TRBD2. After removal of 2 bases from V and 9 bases from J, the junction contained 3 bases not matched to a gene. Per the germline V gene, CDR1 is SGHTA and CDR2 is FQGNSA. The CDR3 loop spans 13 amino acids. CDR3 region: CASSLQRESEQFF. The DNA of the CDR3 is TGTGCCAGCAGCTTACAGCGGGAGAGTGAGCAGTTCTTC. Supplemented by reference TRBV7-2 and TRBJ2-1, the full variable domain reads GAGVSQSPSNKVTEKGKDVELRCDPISGHTALYWYRQSLGQGLEFLIYFQGNSAPDKSGLPSDRFSAERTGGSVSTLTIQRTQQEDSAVYLCASSLQRESEQFFGPGTRLTVL.

To note about this clonotype: A read error may be the cause here, since a much bigger clone is one base away. The chain employs TRBV28 and TRBJ2-7; 8 nucleotides line up with TRBD2. The DNA matches TRBJ2-1 better at its end, which makes the J call doubtful. The CDR3 spans 16 residues. Germline loops: CDR1 MDHEN, CDR2 SYDVKM. CDR3 in DNA: TGTGCCAGCAGTTCCCCTCTCGGGGGGGACTCCTACGAGCAGTTCTTC. It codes for CASSSPLGGDSYEQFF.

This clonotype was found many times. The rearrangement uses TRBV28 and TRBJ2-7, with 14 nucleotides matching TRBD2. The CDR3 spans 15 residues. The J segment lost 3 bases and the V segment lost 6 bases, leaving 4 bases of the junction unmatched. CDR1 is MDHEN, CDR2 SYDVKM, per germline. The CDR3 DNA follows: TGTGCCAGCAGGCCGGGACTAGCGGGAGTCTACGAGCAGTACTTC. Its protein is CASRPGLAGVYEQYF.

This clonotype was seen ten or more times. The chain links TRBV6-6 to TRBJ2-6; 9 bases map to TRBD1. The CDR3 length is 19 residues. Unmatched junction bases numbered 11, after V lost 2 bases and J lost 3 bases. From germline, CDR1 is MNHNY and CDR2 SVGAGI (reference sequence). The CDR3 region has the DNA TGTGCCAGCAGTTACGCAAGATACAGGGGGCTTATTGGGGCCAACGTCCTGACTTTC. Residues: CASSYARYRGLIGANVLTF.